These 13 T cell receptor beta chains were sequenced from one sample in a study of blood T cell repertoires in COVID-19. TCRdb's copy holds only in-frame clones and misses some; the assay was immunoSEQ multiplex PCR. This table holds approximately 120,000 clones, around 88% found once. The sequenced sample consisted of peripheral blood. Source of these receptors: a man of 80 years or more with active or convalescent COVID-19.

V gene TRBV19 combines with J gene TRBJ1-1, with 9 bases that match TRBD1. The CDR3 sequence is 15 residues long. Germline V lookup: CDR1 LNHDA, CDR2 SQIVND (reference sequence). The ends lost 5 bases at V and 2 bases at J; junction bases unmatched: 6. The DNA of the CDR3 is TGTGCCAGTAGTTCCCTGGACAGGGGAAACACTGAAGCTTTCTTT. Its translation: CASSSLDRGNTEAFF.

V usage is TRBV15 and J usage is TRBJ2-3, with 11 bases lining up with TRBD1. Germline lookup yields CDR1 LNHNV and CDR2 YYDKDF (reference sequence). V shed 1 base and J 5 bases; nucleotides not matched to a gene: 5. The CDR3 is 16 amino acids. The DNA for the CDR3 is TGTGCCACCAGCAGAGCTGGACAGGGGGCTAAAGATACGCAGTATTTT. It codes for CATSRAGQGAKDTQYF.

The CDR3 is CAISSRFPGQGSNEKLFF. As DNA, the CDR3 is TGTGCCATCAGTAGCAGATTCCCGGGACAGGGATCTAATGAAAAACTGTTTTTT. V gene TRBV10-3 combines with J gene TRBJ1-4; 9 nucleotides align to TRBD1. The CDR3 has 18 residues. Per germline, CDR1 ENHRY and CDR2 SYGVKD. J gave up 3 bases and V 5 bases, and 13 bases lay outside the gene matches.

This clone showed up just a few times. The chain has TRBV12-3 or TRBV12-4 and TRBJ1-6, with D possibly matching TRBD1 (6 bases). The CDR3 consists of 13 residues. Trimming cost V 7 bases and J 7 bases, with 11 bases left between them. The CDR3 loop is CASNQGGNSPLHF. CDR3 nucleotides: TGTGCCAGCAACCAAGGGGGAAATTCACCCCTCCACTTT.

The chain employs TRBV5-1 and TRBJ2-7; D might be TRBD1 (6 bases). Trimming cost V 4 bases and J 2 bases, with 13 bases left between them. CDR3 length: 14 residues. The germline gives CDR1 SGHRS, CDR2 YFSETQ. The DNA of the CDR3 is TGCGCCAGCAGCGTGCAGGGGTCCGCCTACGAGCAGTACTTC. Residues: CASSVQGSAYEQYF.

The chain has TRBV4-1 and TRBJ1-1; a possible D gene is TRBD1 (6 bases). The CDR3 is 13 residues long. Germline-derived CDR1 and CDR2 are MGHRA and YSYEKL. With 4 bases removed from V and 2 bases from J, the gap between germline ends came to 8 bases. In nucleotides, the CDR3 is TGCGCCAGCAGCCTACAGGGAAACACTGAAGCTTTCTTT. Its translation: CASSLQGNTEAFF.

The gene calls are TRBV2 and TRBJ2-5; TRBD1 agrees at 8 bases. Germline loops: CDR1 SNHLY, CDR2 FYNNEI. The CDR3 consists of 14 residues. Trimming took 4 bases from V and 5 from J; bases not matched to a gene: 6. DNA of the CDR3: TGTGCCAGCAGTGGGACAGGGAGCAGGGAGACCCAGTACTTC. Its translation is CASSGTGSRETQYF.

This clone showed up just a few times. The chain uses TRBV5-6 and TRBJ2-6, with 9 bases identical to TRBD1. The CDR3 sequence is 18 residues long. V lost 8 bases, J lost 1 base, and 13 bases stayed unmatched. Germline CDR1 reads SGHDT; CDR2 reads YYEEEE. Here the CDR3 DNA reads TGTGCCAGTTATTCTGTGGGACAGGGTTTGTCTGGGGCCAACGTCCTGACTTTC. It translates to CASYSVGQGLSGANVLTF.

The chain joins TRBV7-2 to TRBJ1-4; the D is unclear. This CDR3 comprises 13 residues. V was pared by 5 bases and J by 8 bases, with 12 bases between. Germline CDR1 is SGHTA and CDR2 is FQGNSA. CDR3 amino acids: CASSPNYREKLFF. The CDR3 DNA follows: TGTGCCAGCAGCCCCAATTATCGGGAAAAACTGTTTTTT. Combining the CDR3 with reference TRBV7-2 and TRBJ1-4 gives the whole variable domain GAGVSQSPSNKVTEKGKDVELRCDPISGHTALYWYRQSLGQGLEFLIYFQGNSAPDKSGLPSDRFSAERTGGSVSTLTIQRTQQEDSAVYLCASSPNYREKLFFGSGTQLSVL.

This clone was detected once. The rearrangement uses TRBV6-2 or TRBV6-3 and TRBJ2-3; 8 nucleotides match TRBD2. The CDR3 contains 15 residues. The germline CDR1 and CDR2 sequences are MNHEY and SVGEGT. With V trimmed by 5 bases and J by 5 bases, 9 bases remained unmatched. As DNA, the CDR3 is TGTGCCAGCAGTACTCTCGGGGGGGCACGAGATACGCAGTATTTT. It translates to CASSTLGGARDTQYF.

The chain employs TRBV4-3 and TRBJ1-1; possible D gene TRBD1, 6 bases. Trimming took 0 bases from V and 6 from J, leaving 14 bases between them. This CDR3 spans 15 amino acids. Germline V gene lookup returns CDR1 LGHNA and CDR2 YSLEER. The CDR3 loop is CASSQDTGSKAEAFF. In DNA, the CDR3 is TGCGCCAGCAGCCAAGACACAGGGAGTAAGGCTGAAGCTTTCTTT.

This clone occurred once. The genes are TRBV27 and TRBJ1-1; a weak D match, TRBD1 (5 bases). The CDR3 loop spans 15 amino acids. Germline V gene data show CDR1 as MNHEY and CDR2 as SMNVEV (reference sequence). V was clipped by 0 bases and J by 4 bases, with 12 bases between them. In nucleotides, the CDR3 is TGTGCCAGCAGTTTATCGGGGGGATATGGCACTGAAGCTTTCTTT. Translation: CASSLSGGYGTEAFF.

The J gene is TRBJ1-6, the V gene TRBV9; D unresolved. Trimming removed 5 bases at V and 5 bases at J, with 14 bases between. Germline CDR1 and CDR2: SGDLS and YYNGEE. The CDR3 loop spans 15 amino acids. The CDR3 loop reads CASRRGLEDNSPLHF. CDR3 sequence (DNA): TGTGCCAGCAGGCGGGGTTTGGAGGATAATTCACCCCTCCACTTT.